Below are 16 T cell receptor beta chains sequenced from a single sample in a study of radiation and T cells in renal cell carcinoma. This table comes from immunoSEQ multiplex PCR, and its TCRdb copy is limited to in-frame clones, with some not included. Of 25,000 to 30,000 clones in the sample, about 85% were seen once. Time point described: blood 2 weeks post-SBRT. Sample treatment: 15 Gy SBRT to primary tumor, nephrectomy 4 weeks later. Sequenced material: blood, taken from a patient whose treatment included radiotherapy and nephrectomy. These receptors were taken from a man between 60 and 75 years old with renal cell carcinoma.

The chain is built from TRBV10-3 and TRBJ2-3; D gene unclear. Germline loops: CDR1 ENHRY, CDR2 SYGVKD. V lost 3 bases and J 2 bases, leaving 9 bases between the germline ends. The CDR3 spans 14 residues. The CDR3 DNA is TGTGCCATCAGTGAAGGGCGGCCCACAGATACGCAGTATTTT. The encoded protein is CAISEGRPTDTQYF.

The chain uses TRBV4-1 and TRBJ2-7, with a possible D match to TRBD1 (5 bases). With 1 base removed from V and 2 bases from J, the gap between germline ends came to 6 bases. There are 13 residues in the CDR3. Germline V gene lookup returns CDR1 MGHRA and CDR2 YSYEKL. CDR3 in DNA: TGCGCCAGCAGCCAAGGACAGACCTACGAGCAGTACTTC. Its protein product is CASSQGQTYEQYF.

By its share, this clone is medium-sized. This chain uses TRBV10-1 with TRBJ2-7, with a possible D match to TRBD2 (6 bases). Trimming removed 4 bases from V and 0 bases from J, with 16 bases in between. Per the germline V gene, CDR1 is WNHNN and CDR2 is SYGVQD (reference sequence). This CDR3 has 16 residues. The CDR3 nucleotides are TGCGCCAGCAGTGGTTTTGGGGGAGGAATCTCCTACGAGCAGTACTTC. This encodes CASSGFGGGISYEQYF.

This clone was counted only a few times. The chain uses TRBV6-5 and TRBJ1-5; D gene ambiguous. CDR1 is MNHEY and CDR2 is SVGAGI in the germline V gene. This CDR3 has 15 residues. V was trimmed by 4 bases and J by 4 bases, leaving 14 bases between them. DNA for the CDR3: TGTGCCAGCAGTTTGAGTCAGTTAACTAATCAGCCCCAGCATTTT. The encoded protein is CASSLSQLTNQPQHF.

The J gene is TRBJ1-2, the V gene TRBV7-2; D unclear. This CDR3 has 13 residues. V lost 2 bases to trimming and J lost 5 bases, with 9 bases between them. Germline CDR1 and CDR2: SGHTA and FQGNSA. CDR3 loop: CASSLSSGYGYTF. Here the CDR3 DNA reads TGTGCCAGCAGCTTATCTTCCGGGTATGGCTACACCTTC.

This rearrangement joins TRBV21-1 to TRBJ1-5; TRBD1, the table's D call, lacks a check against the DNA. TRBV21-1 is reported as a pseudogene. The CDR3 length is 18 residues. CDR3: CASSNNSEGAAFHQPQHF. CDR3 nucleotides: TGTGCCAGCAGCAACAATAGCGAGGGGGCGGCTTTCCATCAGCCCCAGCATTTT.

The chain uses TRBV30 and TRBJ2-5; D is ambiguous. The J call is in doubt because the DNA end fits TRBJ2-7 better. The germline CDR1 and CDR2 sequences are GTSNPN and SVGIG (reference sequence). The length of the CDR3 is 15 residues. In DNA, the CDR3 is TGTGCCTGGAGGCCCCGGGTCTTAAGCTCCTACGAGCAGTACTTC. Encoded protein: CAWRPRVLSSYEQYF.

The CDR3 protein is CASSFRVGSPLHF. Written as DNA, the CDR3 is TGTGCCAGCAGTTTCAGGGTCGGGTCACCCCTCCACTTT. The genes are TRBV6-5 and TRBJ1-6; tentative D call: TRBD1 (5 bases). Deletions cut 4 bases from V and 10 bases from J, with 11 bases between. CDR1 and CDR2 from the germline V gene are MNHEY and SVGAGI. The CDR3 sequence is 13 residues long.

This chain joins TRBV2 and TRBJ2-7; TRBD1 matches 10 bases. CDR3 length equals 14 residues. Germline CDR1 and CDR2: SNHLY and FYNNEI. With 9 bases clipped from V and 4 bases from J, the junction kept 9 bases outside the gene matches. CDR3 DNA: TGTGCCAGTAGTAGGACAGGGGGTGTTTACGAGCAGTACTTC. Translation: CASSRTGGVYEQYF.

V usage is TRBV9 and J usage is TRBJ2-5; either TRBD1 or TRBD2 may supply D (5 bases each). Germline CDR1 is SGDLS and CDR2 is YYNGEE. This CDR3 contains 15 residues. V dropped 1 base and J dropped 4 bases, with 14 bases sitting between them. The CDR3 DNA reads as TGTGCCAGCAGCGTATCCGGCGTTGGGGGAGAGACCCAGTACTTC. Protein product: CASSVSGVGGETQYF.

The chain couples TRBV4-1 to TRBJ2-3; D is unresolved. This CDR3 is 11 amino acids long. CDR1 and CDR2 from the germline V gene are MGHRA and YSYEKL. V was cut by 2 bases and J by 5 bases, with 2 bases left in between. DNA for the CDR3: TGCGCCAGCAGCCAATTAGATACGCAGTATTTT. This encodes CASSQLDTQYF.

J is TRBJ1-5 and V is TRBV9, with a possible D match to TRBD1 (5 bases). The CDR3 has 14 residues. The V end lost 4 bases, the J end lost 4 bases, and 12 bases lay between the germline ends. Germline V gives CDR1 SGDLS, CDR2 YYNGEE. In DNA, the CDR3 is TGTGCCAGCAGCCCAGGGCCGGCGAATCAGCCCCAGCATTTT. Protein: CASSPGPANQPQHF. Complete variable domain (other parts from reference TRBV9 and TRBJ1-5): DSGVTQTPKHLITATGQRVTLRCSPRSGDLSVYWYQQSLDQGLQFLIQYYNGEERAKGNILERFSAQQFPDLHSELNLSSLELGDSALYFCASSPGPANQPQHFGDGTRLSIL.

This rearrangement joins TRBV30 to TRBJ2-7; the match to TRBD2 covers 13 bases. The CDR3 has 20 amino acids. The trim removed 4 bases at V and 4 bases at J, leaving 22 bases unmatched. The germline CDR1 and CDR2 sequences are GTSNPN and SVGIG (reference sequence). CDR3 loop: CAWTKPGPGLAGSGQYEQYF. Written as DNA, the CDR3 is TGTGCCTGGACCAAGCCGGGACCGGGACTAGCGGGATCGGGCCAATACGAGCAGTACTTC.

This clone has more than one count but fewer than ten. The genes are TRBV5-6 and TRBJ1-2; D is unclear. There are 13 residues in the CDR3. Germline CDR1 is SGHDT and CDR2 is YYEEEE. Trimming removed 0 bases at V and 3 bases at J, with 6 bases between. CDR3 in amino acids: CASSLDSYYGYTF. The CDR3 nucleotides are TGTGCCAGCAGCTTGGACAGCTACTATGGCTACACCTTC. The full variable domain, in which reference TRBV5-6 and TRBJ1-2 provide the parts outside the CDR3, is DAGVTQSPTHLIKTRGQQVTLRCSPKSGHDTVSWYQQALGQGPQFIFQYYEEEERQRGNFPDRFSGHQFPNYSSELNVNALLLGDSALYLCASSLDSYYGYTFGSGTRLTVV.

This chain joins TRBV2 and TRBJ1-1; D not resolved. Germline V gene data show CDR1 as SNHLY and CDR2 as FYNNEI. CDR3 size: 14 residues. Trimming took 6 bases from V and 1 from J, leaving 12 bases between them. The CDR3 loop reads CASSSENTNTEAFF. The CDR3 DNA reads TGTGCCAGCAGCTCCGAAAATACGAACACTGAAGCTTTCTTT.

Note on this clone: Other DNA sequences in the same sample also yield this CDR3. The rearrangement uses TRBV9 and TRBJ2-5; 10 bases align to TRBD2. Germline CDR1 is SGDLS and CDR2 is YYNGEE. This CDR3 contains 16 residues. Losses at the gene ends were 1 base for V and 5 bases for J; bases not matched to a gene: 8. The CDR3 DNA reads TGTGCCAGCAGCGTACTAGCGGGAGAGGGGAGGGAGACCCAGTACTTC. As protein: CASSVLAGEGRETQYF.